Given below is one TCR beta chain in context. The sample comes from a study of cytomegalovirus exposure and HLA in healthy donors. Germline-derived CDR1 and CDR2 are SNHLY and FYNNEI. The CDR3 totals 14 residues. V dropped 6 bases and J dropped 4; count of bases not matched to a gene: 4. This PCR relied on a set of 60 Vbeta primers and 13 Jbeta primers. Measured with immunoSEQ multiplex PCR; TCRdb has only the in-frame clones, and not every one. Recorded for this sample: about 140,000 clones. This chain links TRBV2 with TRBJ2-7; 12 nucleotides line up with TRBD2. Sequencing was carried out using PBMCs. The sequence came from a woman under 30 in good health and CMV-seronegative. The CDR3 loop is CASSAGTSGYEQYF. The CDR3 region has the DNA TGTGCCAGCAGCGCCGGGACTAGCGGGTACGAGCAGTACTTC.